These 13 T cell receptor beta chains came from one sample sequenced in a study of cytomegalovirus exposure and HLA in healthy donors. Primers included in the PCR were 60 Vbeta and 13 Jbeta primers. The data were produced by immunoSEQ multiplex PCR, yet TCRdb's version contains in-frame clones alone and is incomplete. The table includes fewer than 200,000 clones, roughly 79% detected once. Input material: PBMCs. Receptors were obtained from a male donor in good health and CMV-seropositive.

The V call is TRBV30, the J call TRBJ2-3; 16 nucleotides match TRBD2. Germline V CDR1 and CDR2: GTSNPN, SVGIG (reference sequence). The length of the CDR3 is 17 residues. The ends lost 1 base at V and 4 bases at J; junction bases unmatched: 5. The CDR3 here is CAWSDGTSGGASDTQYF. The CDR3, as DNA: TGTGCCTGGAGTGACGGGACTAGCGGGGGGGCTTCAGATACGCAGTATTTT.

This chain's CDR3 is CASSLSILRGSNQPQHF. Here the CDR3 DNA reads TGTGCCAGCAGCCTCAGCATTCTAAGGGGTAGCAATCAGCCCCAGCATTTT. This chain connects TRBV7-8 to TRBJ1-5, with D maybe TRBD1 (5 bases). Germline V gene lookup returns CDR1 SGHVS and CDR2 FQNEAQ. The CDR3 runs 17 residues. The V and J ends lost 5 bases and 0 bases respectively, with 17 bases between them. The full variable domain, rest sourced from reference TRBV7-8 and TRBJ1-5, is GAGVSQSPRYKVAKRGQDVALRCDPISGHVSLFWYQQALGQGPEFLTYFQNEAQLDKSGLPSDRFFAERPEGSVSTLKIQRTQQEDSAVYLCASSLSILRGSNQPQHFGDGTRLSIL.

This chain joins TRBV19 and TRBJ2-7, with 7 bases aligning to TRBD1. The CDR3 spans 13 residues. CDR1 is LNHDA, CDR2 SQIVND, per germline (reference sequence). Trimming took 4 bases from V and 1 from J; bases not matched to a gene: 1. The CDR3 DNA sequence: TGTGCCAGTAGTAGGGACAGATCCTACGAGCAGTACTTC. This gives the protein CASSRDRSYEQYF.

This clone was recorded a few times. The chain recombines TRBV2 with TRBJ2-1; TRBD2 agrees at 8 bases. This CDR3 contains 15 residues. V shed 3 bases and J 1 base; nucleotides not matched to a gene: 2. CDR1 SNHLY and CDR2 FYNNEI come from the germline V gene. CDR3 sequence: CASSDSGGSYNEQFF. In DNA, the CDR3 is TGTGCCAGCAGTGATTCGGGGGGGTCCTACAATGAGCAGTTCTTC.

This chain links TRBV19 with TRBJ1-2; D may be TRBD1 (6 bases). The CDR3 loop spans 14 amino acids. Germline CDR1 is LNHDA and CDR2 is SQIVND (reference sequence). V was shortened by 3 bases and J by 8 bases, with 16 bases between the two germline ends. The CDR3 region has the DNA TGTGCCAGTAGTATGGGTCGAGGGGGTGGCGGCTACACCTTC. Amino acid sequence: CASSMGRGGGGYTF.

The chain's CDR3 is CASSPDRDTYNEQFF. In DNA form, the CDR3 reads TGTGCCAGCAGCCCCGACAGGGATACTTACAATGAGCAGTTCTTC. V gene TRBV6-5 combines with J gene TRBJ2-1, with 7 bases identical to TRBD1. Germline-derived CDR1 and CDR2 are MNHEY and SVGAGI. This CDR3 spans 15 amino acids. J lost 4 bases, V lost 6 bases, and 9 bases had no gene match.

The gene calls are TRBV6-5 and TRBJ2-3, with a tentative D call TRBD2 (5 bases). The length of the CDR3 is 11 residues. V gave up 8 bases and J gave up 14 bases, with 17 bases separating them. CDR1 is MNHEY, CDR2 SVGAGI, per germline. CDR3: CASALGGRAYF. CDR3 DNA: TGTGCCAGCGCGCTAGGAGGCCGGGCGTATTTT.

V is TRBV19 and J is TRBJ1-2; D remains ambiguous. Trimming cost V 5 bases and J 3 bases, with 16 bases left between them. The CDR3 has 15 residues. Germline V gene sequence: CDR1 LNHDA, CDR2 SQIVND (reference sequence). For the CDR3, the DNA is TGTGCCAGTAGTCACGCCTTACGGGGTTACTATGGCTACACCTTC. Residues: CASSHALRGYYGYTF.

V gene TRBV6-1 combines with J gene TRBJ2-7; 8 bases match TRBD1. This CDR3 has 14 amino acids. Germline CDR1 and CDR2: MNHNS and SASEGT. V lost 4 bases, J lost 4 bases, and 6 bases stayed unmatched. CDR3 coding DNA: TGTGCCAGCAGTGGGCAGGGGGCATGGTACGAGCAGTACTTC. This gives the protein CASSGQGAWYEQYF.

The chain uses TRBV5-1 and TRBJ2-3; the match to TRBD2 covers 8 bases. With 1 base clipped from V and 0 bases from J, the junction kept 4 bases outside the gene matches. This CDR3 spans 16 amino acids. Germline-derived CDR1 and CDR2 are SGHRS and YFSETQ. CDR3 DNA: TGCGCCAGCAGCTTGTATGCGGGGGGCAGCACAGATACGCAGTATTTT. It codes for CASSLYAGGSTDTQYF.

This chain uses TRBV15 with TRBJ1-5; D gene unclear. Per the germline V gene, CDR1 is LNHNV and CDR2 is YYDKDF (reference sequence). The V end lost 0 bases, the J end lost 2 bases, and 8 bases lay between the germline ends. There are 15 residues in the CDR3. The CDR3 region is CATSRELAGNQPQHF. CDR3 in DNA: TGTGCCACCAGCAGAGAGCTGGCGGGCAATCAGCCCCAGCATTTT.

The chain combines TRBV27 with TRBJ2-1; 8 bases are shared with TRBD1. The V and J ends lost 5 bases and 6 bases, in that order; junction bases with no gene match: 3. CDR1 and CDR2 (germline): MNHEY, SMNVEV (reference sequence). The CDR3 has 13 amino acids. CDR3 protein: CASSQDRGNEQFF. The DNA for the CDR3 is TGTGCCAGCAGTCAAGACAGGGGCAATGAGCAGTTCTTC.

This rearrangement joins TRBV27 to TRBJ2-1; the D gene is possibly TRBD1 (5 bases). In germline, CDR1 is MNHEY, CDR2 SMNVEV (reference sequence). Between the trimmed V and J ends, which lost 4 bases and 10 bases, there was a span of 8 bases. The CDR3 loop spans 11 amino acids. CDR3 protein: CASSSNREQFF. The CDR3 coding sequence is TGTGCCAGCAGTTCCAACAGGGAGCAGTTCTTC.